The TCR beta chain under discussion was sequenced for a study of cytomegalovirus exposure and HLA in healthy donors. Study results and limitations: The authors assumed roughly uniform sequencing depth across donors for presence/absence analyses.

Researchers ran the PCR with 60 Vbeta and 13 Jbeta primers. The protocol was immunoSEQ multiplex PCR, while the TCRdb copy is restricted to in-frame clones and leaves out a portion. Of approximately 130,000 clones listed, 65% to 85% are singletons. CDR3 length equals 13 residues. CDR1 SGHTA and CDR2 FQGTGA come from the germline V gene. V shed 5 bases, J shed 6 bases, and the junction held 7 bases outside the gene matches. Concerning this clone itself: Its antigen is unknown.

The material sequenced was PBMCs. This TCR derives from a man in his fifties or sixties in good health and CMV-seronegative. The J gene is TRBJ2-7, the V gene TRBV7-3, with 7 bases that match TRBD2. This CDR3 reads CASSQLAGAEQYF. For the CDR3, the DNA is TGTGCCAGCAGCCAGCTGGCGGGAGCCGAGCAGTACTTC.